The 9 T cell receptor beta chains below all came from one sample that was sequenced in a study of cytomegalovirus exposure and HLA in healthy donors. The PCR had 60 Vbeta and 13 Jbeta primers. Profiling relied on immunoSEQ multiplex PCR, and the TCRdb table lists in-frame clones only, not all of them. The table records 150,000 or so clones, more than 9.5% of them present only once. Sample: PBMCs. These receptor sequences come from a man in his fifties in good health and CMV-seronegative.

The chain uses TRBV29-1 and TRBJ1-1, with 7 bases identical to TRBD1. Unmatched junction bases numbered 4, after V lost 6 bases and J lost 6 bases. CDR3 size: 11 residues. Germline V gene sequence: CDR1 SQVTM, CDR2 ANQGSEA. The CDR3 bases are TGCAGCGTCCTCAGGGGGTCTGAAGCTTTCTTT. It translates to CSVLRGSEAFF.

This clone was counted a few times. The chain is built from TRBV6-5 and TRBJ1-5; possibly TRBD1 for D (6 bases). Trimming stripped 4 bases from V and 2 bases from J, with 15 bases between. This CDR3 is 16 amino acids long. Germline V gene lookup returns CDR1 MNHEY and CDR2 SVGAGI. CDR3 loop: CASSSQGPYGNQPQHF. The DNA of the CDR3 is TGTGCCAGCAGTTCACAGGGTCCCTATGGCAATCAGCCCCAGCATTTT.

To note about this clone: The sample contains more than one DNA sequence encoding this CDR3. The chain joins TRBV18 to TRBJ2-3; TRBD2 agrees at 10 bases. Germline CDR1 KGHSH, CDR2 LQKENI. The V and J ends lost 5 bases and 3 bases, in that order; junction bases with no gene match: 5. The CDR3 sequence is 15 residues long. The CDR3 sequence is CASSAGTSATDTQYF. CDR3 nucleotide sequence: TGTGCCAGCTCAGCAGGGACTAGCGCGACAGATACGCAGTATTTT.

The chain couples TRBV18 to TRBJ2-7, with 7 nucleotides matching TRBD2. Trimming at V came to 3 bases and at J to 0 bases, leaving 8 bases not matched to a gene. Per the germline V gene, CDR1 is KGHSH and CDR2 is LQKENI. The CDR3 contains 16 residues. The CDR3 DNA follows: TGTGCCAGCTCACCGATAGCTAGCGGTTCCTCCTACGAGCAGTACTTC. Translating it yields CASSPIASGSSYEQYF.

This clone was seen a few times. V is TRBV7-6 and J is TRBJ1-5; TRBD1 agrees at 8 bases. This CDR3 contains 16 residues. In germline, CDR1 is SGHVS, CDR2 FNYEAQ. V lost 4 bases to trimming and J lost 6 bases; unmatched junction nucleotides: 11. CDR3 loop: CASSSRSGGVGQPQHF. The CDR3 DNA reads TGTGCCAGCAGCTCGAGGTCAGGGGGCGTCGGTCAGCCCCAGCATTTT.

V is TRBV19 and J is TRBJ1-4, with D possibly TRBD1 on 6 matching bases. V was trimmed by 8 bases and J by 5 bases, leaving 18 bases between them. Germline values: CDR1 LNHDA, CDR2 SQIVND (reference sequence). The CDR3 runs to 15 residues. The CDR3 sequence is CASSTSRDRNEKLFF. The CDR3 nucleotides are TGTGCCAGTTCCACGTCGAGAGACAGGAATGAAAAACTGTTTTTT.

The chain recombines TRBV28 with TRBJ1-1; TRBD1 matches at 7 bases. This CDR3 comprises 13 residues. V lost 6 bases to trimming and J lost 1 base; unmatched junction nucleotides: 2. Germline CDR1 reads MDHEN; CDR2 reads SYDVKM. CDR3 bases: TGTGCCAGCAGGTCAGGGGGGAACACTGAAGCTTTCTTT. Encoded protein: CASRSGGNTEAFF. Combining the CDR3 with reference TRBV28 and TRBJ1-1 gives the whole variable domain DVKVTQSSRYLVKRTGEKVFLECVQDMDHENMFWYRQDPGLGLRLIYFSYDVKMKEKGDIPEGYSVSREKKERFSLILESASTNQTSMYLCASRSGGNTEAFFGQGTRLTVV.

This clone was detected only a few times. This sequence joins TRBV5-5 and TRBJ2-2; 10 nucleotides line up with TRBD2. This CDR3 has 18 amino acids. Germline CDR1 SGHKS, CDR2 YYEKEE (reference sequence). J lost 2 bases, V lost 5 bases, and 12 bases had no gene match. CDR3 DNA: TGTGCCAGCAGTCAGCGGCTAGCGGGGGCCGCTAACACCGGGGAGCTGTTTTTT. Its translation: CASSQRLAGAANTGELFF.

The J gene is TRBJ2-3, the V gene TRBV7-9; D not resolved. This CDR3 contains 13 residues. The germline V gene encodes CDR1 SEHNR and CDR2 FQNEAQ (reference sequence). The ends were cut back, 8 bases at V and 3 bases at J, with 12 bases in the middle. CDR3 region: CASGNPVTDTQYF. The CDR3 DNA is TGTGCCAGCGGCAACCCAGTTACAGATACGCAGTATTTT.